This TCR beta chain was obtained from a study of blood T cell repertoires in COVID-19. As for the study in general: The samples span acute and convalescent COVID-19 from the United States, Italy and Spain. Sources were T cells, B-cell-depleted T cells, or PBMCs; the material itself was cDNA or gDNA.

Under the authors' procedure: Amplification of reference gene primers provided the estimated nucleated cell counts. Assay: immunoSEQ multiplex PCR; the TCRdb copy retains only in-frame clones and omits some. V and J calls and clone size are copied from that table; D and trimming were computed from the DNA. Altogether roughly 230,000 clones are present, 85% to 90% being singletons, with the ten largest covering about 4.6%. The CDR3 totals 13 residues. This rearrangement joins TRBV21-1 to TRBJ2-7; no DNA check was done on the table's D call, TRBD1. TRBV21-1 is a documented pseudogene. The receptor comes from a woman aged 40 to 50 who had recovered from COVID-19. The sequenced material came from peripheral blood. This chain's CDR3 is CASFRDRDNEQYV. The CDR3 DNA reads as TGTGCCAGCTTCCGGGACAGGGACAACGAGCAGTACGTC.